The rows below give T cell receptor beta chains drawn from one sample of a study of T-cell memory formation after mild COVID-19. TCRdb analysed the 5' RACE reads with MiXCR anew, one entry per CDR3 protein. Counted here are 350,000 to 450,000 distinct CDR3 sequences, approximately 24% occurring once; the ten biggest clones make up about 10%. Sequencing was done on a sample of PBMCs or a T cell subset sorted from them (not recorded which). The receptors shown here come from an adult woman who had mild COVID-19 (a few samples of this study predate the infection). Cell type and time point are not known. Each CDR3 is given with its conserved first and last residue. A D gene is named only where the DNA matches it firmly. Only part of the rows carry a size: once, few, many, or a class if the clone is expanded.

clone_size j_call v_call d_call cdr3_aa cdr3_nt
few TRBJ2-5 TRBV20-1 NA CSAREGPAETQYF TGCAGTGCTAGAGAGGGGCCAGCGGAGACCCAGTACTTC
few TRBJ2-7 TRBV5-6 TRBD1 CASRTGAYEQYF TGTGCCAGCAGAACAGGGGCCTACGAGCAGTACTTC
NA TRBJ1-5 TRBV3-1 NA CASSQAGTGSNQPQHF TGTGCCAGCAGCCAAGCGGGTACAGGATCGAATCAGCCCCAGCATTTT
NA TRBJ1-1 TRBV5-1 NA CASSLMAGEAEAFF TGCGCCAGCAGCTTGATGGCAGGGGAGGCTGAAGCTTTCTTT
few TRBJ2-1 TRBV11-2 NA CASSPSGLAGGDEQFF TGTGCCAGCAGCCCCTCGGGACTAGCAGGGGGCGATGAGCAGTTCTTC
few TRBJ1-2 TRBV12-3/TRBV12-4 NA CASSFADRNYGYTF TGTGCCAGCAGTTTTGCCGACAGGAACTATGGCTACACCTTC
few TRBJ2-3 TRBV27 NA CASSLAWGTDTQYF TGTGCCAGCAGTTTGGCCTGGGGGACAGATACGCAGTATTTT
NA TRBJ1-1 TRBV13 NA CASSREGPEAFF TGTGCCAGCAGCAGGGAGGGGCCTGAAGCTTTCTTT
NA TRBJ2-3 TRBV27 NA CASGPGLWSTDTQYF TGTGCCAGCGGCCCGGGGCTTTGGAGCACAGATACGCAGTATTTT
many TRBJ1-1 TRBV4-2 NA CASSQDSTAINTEAFF TGTGCCAGCAGCCAAGATTCTACCGCGATCAACACTGAAGCTTTCTTT
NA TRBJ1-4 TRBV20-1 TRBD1 CSARETGGEKLFF TGCAGTGCTAGAGAGACAGGGGGTGAAAAACTGTTTTTT
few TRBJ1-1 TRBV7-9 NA CASSLVTPGAEAFF TGTGCCAGCAGCTTAGTTACGCCAGGGGCTGAAGCTTTCTTT
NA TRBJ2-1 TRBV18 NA CASSPERDHNEQFF TGTGCCAGCTCACCAGAAAGGGATCACAATGAGCAGTTCTTC
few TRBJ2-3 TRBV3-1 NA CASSQDDDTDTQYF TGTGCCAGCAGCCAAGATGACGACACAGATACGCAGTATTTT
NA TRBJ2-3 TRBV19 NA CASSIGSSAGTDTQYF TGTGCCAGTAGTATAGGGTCATCGGCAGGAACAGATACGCAGTATTTT
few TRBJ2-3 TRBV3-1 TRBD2 CASSQGFGLVDTQYF TGTGCCAGCAGCCAAGGTTTTGGACTAGTAGACACGCAGTATTTT
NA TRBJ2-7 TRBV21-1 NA CASSKERDSEKAQYF TGTGCCAGCAGCAAAGAGCGGGATAGCGAAAAGGCGCAGTACTTC
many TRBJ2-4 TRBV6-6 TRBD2 CASSQLAVQNIQYF TGTGCCAGCAGTCAACTAGCGGTGCAAAACATTCAGTACTTC
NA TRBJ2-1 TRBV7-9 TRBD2 CASSLAVVGLAGMSSYNEQFF TGTGCCAGCAGCTTAGCAGTTGTGGGACTAGCGGGTATGAGCTCCTACAATGAGCAGTTCTTC
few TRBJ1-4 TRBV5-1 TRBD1 CASSGGQAGGEKLFF TGCGCCAGCAGCGGTGGACAGGCGGGAGGTGAAAAACTGTTTTTT
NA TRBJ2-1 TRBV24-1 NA CATSDLQFSLTLSYNEQFF TGTGCCACCAGTGATTTGCAGTTCTCCTTGACTTTATCCTACAATGAGCAGTTCTTC
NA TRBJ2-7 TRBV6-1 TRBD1 CASSEPFRTGRAYEQYF TGTGCCAGCAGTGAACCTTTCAGGACAGGTCGCGCCTACGAGCAGTACTTC
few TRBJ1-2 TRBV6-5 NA CASSYQGPNYGYTF TGTGCCAGCAGTTACCAGGGCCCAAACTATGGCTACACCTTC
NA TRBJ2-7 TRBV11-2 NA CASSLSRDGPYEQYF TGTGCCAGCAGCTTAAGTCGGGACGGCCCCTACGAGCAGTACTTC
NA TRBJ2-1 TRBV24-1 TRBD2 CATSGVSGRGIEQFF TGTGCCACCAGTGGGGTTAGCGGGAGAGGGATTGAGCAGTTCTTC
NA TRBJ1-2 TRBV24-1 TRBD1 CATSDGTVSKGYTF TGTGCCACCAGTGATGGGACAGTGTCGAAGGGCTACACCTTC
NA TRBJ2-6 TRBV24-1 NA CATRAGTASSSGANVLTF TGTGCCACCAGGGCGGGGACAGCGTCATCCTCTGGGGCCAACGTCCTGACTTTC
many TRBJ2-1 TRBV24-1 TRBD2 CATRPGGPYNEQFF TGTGCCACCCGGCCGGGGGGACCCTACAATGAGCAGTTCTTC
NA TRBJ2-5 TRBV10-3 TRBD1 CAISVDRGDQETQYF TGTGCCATCAGTGTGGACAGGGGGGACCAAGAGACCCAGTACTTC
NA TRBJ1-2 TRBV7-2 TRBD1 CASSLRTGGHYGYTF TGTGCCAGCAGCCTTCGGACAGGGGGGCACTATGGCTACACCTTC
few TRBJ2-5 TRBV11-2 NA CASSPVRGAVWETQYF TGTGCCAGCAGCCCGGTCCGGGGGGCCGTTTGGGAGACCCAGTACTTC
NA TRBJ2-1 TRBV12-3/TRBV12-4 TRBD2 CASSLAGGPAYEQFF TGTGCCAGCAGTTTGGCGGGAGGGCCCGCTTATGAGCAGTTCTTC
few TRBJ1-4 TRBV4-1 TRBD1 CASSQTGTANEKLFF TGCGCCAGCAGCCAAACTGGGACAGCAAATGAAAAACTGTTTTTT